This T cell receptor (beta chain) was found in a study of beta chain features in type 1 diabetes. On the study more broadly: Patient and healthy donor groups were alike in age, gender and cell yields. The study's findings and limits: Individuals with type 1 diabetes displayed fewer insertions and more deletions at VDJ junctions.

In this sample, this clone turned up a few times. Its antigen remains unknown. Expressed TCRB transcripts were sequenced because the entire RNA isolate underwent reverse transcription. Here immunoSEQ multiplex PCR was the method, and the copy in TCRdb shows in-frame clones only, minus some. This table has a few hundred thousand clones, approximately 10% appearing once. CDR3 size: 14 residues. CDR1 is SQVTM and CDR2 is ANQGSEA in the germline V gene. Trimming removed 6 bases at V and 0 bases at J, with 13 bases between. V usage is TRBV29-1 and J usage is TRBJ2-3, with TRBD2 as a possible D gene (6 bases). The sequence was collected from a woman aged 30 to 39 in good health. The sample taken for sequencing was naive CD4+ T cells from blood. Here the CDR3 DNA reads TGCAGCGTCGGTAGCGGCACTAGCACAGATACGCAGTATTTT. Its translation: CSVGSGTSTDTQYF.